This entry lists 7 T cell receptor beta chains sequenced from one sample in a study of blood T cell repertoires in COVID-19. Clones were sequenced by immunoSEQ multiplex PCR, and TCRdb holds only the in-frame ones, with some missing. The top ten clones hold 10% of a sample with 150,000 or so clones, approximately 87% of them seen once. Sequenced sample: peripheral blood. The origin of the receptors is a woman in her seventies with COVID-19, enrolled during active disease.

Worth noting for this clone: This same CDR3 is encoded by further DNA sequences in the sample. This sequence joins TRBV18 and TRBJ2-3; possibly TRBD1 for D (5 bases). CDR1 and CDR2 (germline): KGHSH, LQKENI. The CDR3 loop spans 12 amino acids. V was cut by 2 bases and J by 6 bases, with 6 bases left in between. CDR3 sequence reads: CASSPKGDTQYF. The CDR3 DNA follows: TGTGCCAGCTCACCAAAGGGGGATACGCAGTATTTT.

The CDR3 DNA is TGTGCCAGCAGTTTATTAGACAGGGGTGGCTATGGCTACACCTTC. It yields the protein CASSLLDRGGYGYTF. The chain employs TRBV28 and TRBJ1-2, with 8 bases identical to TRBD1. V lost 1 base, J lost 4 bases, and 5 bases stayed unmatched. Germline CDR1 reads MDHEN; CDR2 reads SYDVKM. This CDR3 comprises 15 residues.

This chain uses TRBV7-9 with TRBJ1-1; TRBD1 is a possible D gene (5 bases). CDR1 is SEHNR and CDR2 is FQNEAQ in the germline V gene (reference sequence). The V and J ends lost 3 bases and 1 base respectively, with 15 bases between them. This CDR3 spans 16 amino acids. The CDR3 loop reads CASSFLSTGGNTEAFF. CDR3 in DNA: TGTGCCAGCAGCTTCCTCTCGACGGGGGGGAACACTGAAGCTTTCTTT.

This chain links TRBV1 with TRBJ1-6; the DNA was not compared with TRBD1, the D call given in the table. TRBV1 is a pseudogene locus. The length of the CDR3 is 15 residues. The CDR3 loop reads CTSSRTGEDNSPLHF. In DNA, the CDR3 is TGCACCAGCAGCAGGACAGGGGAGGATAATTCACCCCTCCACTTT.

The gene calls are TRBV27 and TRBJ2-7; 7 bases are a match to TRBD1. The CDR3 runs 16 residues. V lost 2 bases, J lost 8 bases, and 15 bases stayed unmatched. Germline V gene data show CDR1 as MNHEY and CDR2 as SMNVEV (reference sequence). The CDR3 DNA reads as TGTGCCAGCAGTTTAGCGTCCGCGGCAGGGGGTCTAAAGCAGTACTTC. Residues: CASSLASAAGGLKQYF.

V gene TRBV12-3 or TRBV12-4 combines with J gene TRBJ2-7; TRBD1 matches at 8 bases. J lost 3 bases, V lost 4 bases, and 2 bases had no gene match. The CDR3 contains 13 residues. CDR3 in amino acids: CASSSGQGYEQYF. The DNA of the CDR3 is TGTGCCAGCAGTTCAGGACAGGGCTACGAGCAGTACTTC.

This rearrangement joins TRBV3-1 (or the pseudogene TRBV3-2) to TRBJ2-6; 9 nucleotides match TRBD2. After removal of 0 bases from V and 0 bases from J, the junction contained 6 bases not matched to a gene. In germline, CDR1 is LGHDT, CDR2 YNNKEL (reference sequence). The CDR3 sequence is 19 residues long. As DNA, the CDR3 is TGTGCCAGCAGCCAAGATCTGAGCGGGGGGCCCTCTGGGGCCAACGTCCTGACTTTC. Translated, it gives CASSQDLSGGPSGANVLTF.